The T cell receptor beta chain under discussion was sequenced for a study of a mutant IDH1 vaccine in newly diagnosed glioma. Time point reported: week 47, end of study. Topical imiquimod was applied with each vaccine dose, which held 300 ug of mutant IDH1 20-mer peptide. Eight vaccinations went to patients in weeks 1, 3, 5, 7, 11, 15, 19, 23. Notes on the study in general: Pseudoprogression appeared unlinked to shifts in leading peripheral T cell clonotypes.

Measured with immunoSEQ multiplex PCR; TCRdb has only the in-frame clones, and not every one. The sample has 25,000 to 40,000 clones; roughly nine tenths are singletons. Comment on this clone: Antigen: not known.

The source is a man aged 35-49 years with glioma. The material sequenced was PBMCs, taken from a glioma patient whose treatment included an IDH1 peptide vaccine.

In DNA, the CDR3 is TGTGCCAGTAGTATAGGGGACAAGAACACTGAAGCTTTCTTT. Amino acid sequence: CASSIGDKNTEAFF. This sequence joins TRBV19 and TRBJ1-1, with D maybe TRBD1 (6 bases). Between the trimmed V and J ends, which lost 1 base and 1 base, there was a span of 7 bases. This CDR3 is built from 14 residues. The germline V gene encodes CDR1 LNHDA and CDR2 SQIVND (reference sequence).